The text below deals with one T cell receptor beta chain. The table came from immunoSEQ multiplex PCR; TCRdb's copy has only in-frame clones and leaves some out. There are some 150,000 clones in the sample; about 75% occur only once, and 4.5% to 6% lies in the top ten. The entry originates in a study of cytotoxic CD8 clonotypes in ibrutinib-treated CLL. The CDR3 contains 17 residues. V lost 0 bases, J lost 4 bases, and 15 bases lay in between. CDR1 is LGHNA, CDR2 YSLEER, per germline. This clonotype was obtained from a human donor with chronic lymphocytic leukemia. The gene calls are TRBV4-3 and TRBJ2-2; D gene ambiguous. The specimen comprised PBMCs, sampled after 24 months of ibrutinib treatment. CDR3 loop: CASSQDSRGVSTGELFF. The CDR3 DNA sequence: TGCGCCAGCAGCCAAGATTCCCGTGGGGTGAGCACCGGGGAGCTGTTTTTT.